Here is one TCR beta chain with its context. Sequencing was performed with immunoSEQ multiplex PCR; in TCRdb, only in-frame clones are kept and a portion is missing. Here the sample spans about 55,000 clones, around 89% being singletons. This record comes from a study of OX40 agonist ivuxolimab in advanced cancers. Across the study: The mean age was approximately 60 years, ranging from about 20 to 90, with under 90% of participants male. Two cutaneous melanoma patients and one hepatocellular carcinoma patient, three in all, had partial responses.

The source is an adult with an advanced solid tumor such as melanoma, head and neck, liver or kidney cancer. Specimen: CD4+ or CD8+ T cells sorted from blood, collected in a trial of the OX40 agonist ivuxolimab.

The CDR3 loop is CASRPGGEPYQETQYF. In DNA, the CDR3 is TGTGCCAGCAGACCCGGAGGTGAGCCGTACCAAGAGACCCAGTACTTC. The chain couples TRBV7-9 to TRBJ2-5, with a tentative D call TRBD2 (5 bases). The CDR3 has 16 residues. Deletions cut 6 bases from V and 0 bases from J, with 17 bases between. CDR1 and CDR2 (germline): SEHNR, FQNEAQ (reference sequence).